These T cell receptor beta chains were read from a single sample in a study of cytomegalovirus exposure and HLA in healthy donors. Here immunoSEQ multiplex PCR was the method, and the copy in TCRdb shows in-frame clones only, minus some. The sample has over 95,000 clones, approximately 80% seen once. Material: PBMCs. The receptor source for this set is a woman aged 40 to 50 in good health and CMV-seropositive. Each CDR3 is given with its conserved first and last residue. A D gene is named only where the DNA matches it firmly. Some rows mark clone size as missing; the rest say once, few, many or name a class of expanded clone.

TRBD1,TRBJ1-1,TRBV5-1,-,CASSFNQPGQGRTEAFF,TGCGCCAGCAGCTTTAACCAGCCCGGACAGGGCAGGACTGAAGCTTTCTTT
-,TRBJ1-2,TRBV5-6,once,CASSSALGYGYTF,TGTGCCAGCAGTTCTGCTCTAGGCTATGGCTACACCTTC
-,TRBJ2-7,TRBV2,few,CASRGTSYEQYF,TGTGCCAGCAGAGGGACATCTTACGAGCAGTACTTC
-,TRBJ1-1,TRBV5-4,-,CASSPGVVLNTEAFF,TGTGCCAGCAGCCCAGGTGTAGTGTTGAACACTGAAGCTTTCTTT
TRBD1,TRBJ1-1,TRBV5-1,-,CASSRGTGGNTEAFF,TGCGCCAGCAGCCGGGGGACAGGGGGGAACACTGAAGCTTTCTTT
-,TRBJ1-2,TRBV15,-,CATSRDRNYGYTF,TGTGCCACCAGCAGAGATCGGAACTATGGCTACACCTTC
-,TRBJ2-7,TRBV19,-,CASSDAKGVREQYF,TGTGCCAGTAGCGACGCGAAGGGGGTGAGAGAGCAGTACTTC
TRBD1,TRBJ1-6,TRBV19,-,CASSMAGGWDSPLHF,TGTGCCAGTAGTATGGCAGGGGGCTGGGATTCACCCCTCCACTTT
TRBD2,TRBJ2-3,TRBV11-1,-,CASSLGTSGTGDTQYF,TGTGCCAGCAGCTTAGGGACTAGCGGGACGGGGGATACGCAGTATTTT
-,TRBJ2-7,TRBV19,-,CASSILGQGSYEQYF,TGTGCCAGTAGTATTTTGGGTCAGGGGAGCTACGAGCAGTACTTC
TRBD2,TRBJ2-3,TRBV5-1,-,CASSEPERGAMDTQYF,TGCGCCAGCAGCGAGCCGGAGCGGGGGGCCATGGATACGCAGTATTTT
TRBD1,TRBJ2-5,TRBV5-1,-,CASSLGQGAMETQYF,TGCGCCAGCAGCTTGGGACAGGGGGCAATGGAGACCCAGTACTTC
TRBD1,TRBJ2-7,TRBV30,-,CAWSVGVGQGTHEQYF,TGTGCCTGGAGTGTAGGCGTCGGACAGGGTACCCACGAGCAGTACTTC
-,TRBJ2-1,TRBV9,-,CASSVRDSQGEQFF,TGTGCCAGCAGCGTAAGGGACTCCCAAGGTGAGCAGTTCTTC
-,TRBJ1-4,TRBV6-1,-,CASSEDWANEKLFF,TGTGCCAGCAGTGAGGACTGGGCTAATGAAAAACTGTTTTTT
-,TRBJ1-2,TRBV2,-,CASKREEGYYGYTF,TGTGCCAGCAAACGTGAGGAGGGGTATTATGGCTACACCTTC
-,TRBJ2-7,TRBV5-1,-,CASRGGTLSYEQYF,TGCGCCAGCAGAGGTGGGACACTATCCTACGAGCAGTACTTC
TRBD2,TRBJ2-1,TRBV7-2,-,CASSLEGRGLYNEQFF,TGTGCCAGCAGCTTAGAGGGGCGGGGGTTATACAATGAGCAGTTCTTC
-,TRBJ1-1,TRBV10-3,-,CAIMLQGGTEAFF,TGTGCCATCATGCTTCAGGGAGGCACTGAAGCTTTCTTT
TRBD2,TRBJ2-3,TRBV7-2,-,CASSRHGLGLDTDTQYF,TGTGCCAGCAGCAGGCATGGATTGGGACTAGATACAGATACGCAGTATTTT
-,TRBJ2-7,TRBV7-9,-,CASSLAEGSGEQYF,TGTGCCAGCAGCTTAGCGGAGGGATCGGGGGAGCAGTACTTC
-,TRBJ1-5,TRBV5-4,-,CASSPARGHDPNQPQHF,TGTGCCAGCAGCCCCGCCCGGGGACACGACCCTAATCAGCCCCAGCATTTT